These T cell receptor beta chains were read from a single sample in a study of blood T cell repertoires in COVID-19. TCRdb keeps only in-frame clones here, not all; method: immunoSEQ multiplex PCR. The sample lists roughly 110,000 clones, roughly 83% occurring once. Sequenced sample: peripheral blood. Receptor source: a human donor in a cohort sampled during active COVID-19. Both conserved end residues are part of each CDR3. A D gene is named only where the DNA matches it firmly. A row's size may be missing; if present it is once, few, many or a size class.

j_call clone_size d_call v_call cdr3_aa cdr3_nt
TRBJ1-3 - TRBD1 TRBV5-1 CASSKGAEGNTIYF TGCGCCAGCAGCAAGGGGGCCGAGGGAAACACCATATATTTT
TRBJ2-1 - TRBD2 TRBV7-3 CASSKAVSGSNEQFF TGTGCCAGCAGCAAGGCCGTTAGCGGGAGCAATGAGCAGTTCTTC
TRBJ1-3 - - TRBV30 CAWSATRGSGNTIYF TGTGCCTGGAGTGCAACCCGGGGTAGCGGAAACACCATATATTTT
TRBJ1-1 - TRBD1 TRBV3-1/TRBV3-2 CASSQTGVQTEAFF TGTGCCAGCAGCCAAACAGGGGTGCAAACTGAAGCTTTCTTT
TRBJ2-7 - TRBD2 TRBV3-1/TRBV3-2 CASSLGGGGPYEQYF TGTGCCAGCAGCCTAGGCGGGGGAGGGCCCTACGAGCAGTACTTC
TRBJ1-1 once TRBD1 TRBV7-6 CASSSQGGTEAFF TGTGCCAGCAGCTCCCAGGGGGGCACTGAAGCTTTCTTT
TRBJ1-1 - - TRBV5-1 CASSSEGVNTEAFF TGCGCCAGCAGCTCCGAGGGGGTAAACACTGAAGCTTTCTTT
TRBJ2-3 - TRBD2 TRBV3-1/TRBV3-2 CASSQEGPRGGTQYF TGTGCCAGCAGCCAAGAGGGGCCCCGGGGGGGTACGCAGTATTTT
TRBJ2-3 - TRBD2 TRBV19 CASSSDQTSGISTDTQYF TGTGCCAGTAGTTCGGACCAGACTAGCGGGATTAGTACAGATACGCAGTATTTT
TRBJ2-1 - TRBD2 TRBV7-3 CASSLMSSGANEQFF TGTGCCAGCAGCTTAATGTCTAGCGGGGCTAATGAGCAGTTCTTC
TRBJ2-1 - TRBD1 TRBV7-2 CASSPGQVVDEQFF TGTGCCAGCAGCCCGGGACAGGTTGTCGATGAGCAGTTCTTC
TRBJ1-6 - TRBD1 TRBV3-1/TRBV3-2 CASSQAGDRDNSPLHF TGTGCCAGCAGCCAAGCGGGGGACAGGGACAATTCACCCCTCCACTTT
TRBJ2-5 - TRBD2 TRBV5-6 CASSGTSGFRETQYF TGTGCCAGCAGCGGGACTAGCGGGTTCCGAGAGACCCAGTACTTC
TRBJ1-1 - TRBD1 TRBV10-3 CAISDSTGGTEAFF TGTGCCATCAGTGACTCCACAGGGGGAACGGAAGCTTTCTTT
TRBJ2-7 - TRBD2 TRBV19 CASSSRPGTSGRKEQYF TGTGCCAGTAGTTCCCGGCCCGGGACTAGCGGGAGGAAGGAGCAGTACTTC
TRBJ2-5 - TRBD2 TRBV2 CASSWTSETQYF TGTGCCAGCAGTTGGACTAGTGAGACCCAGTACTTC
TRBJ1-6 - - TRBV27 CASSLGAGSGYSPLHF TGTGCCAGCAGTTTAGGTGCCGGGAGCGGGTATTCACCCCTCCACTTT
TRBJ2-1 - TRBD2 TRBV10-1 CATRTSVSYNEQFF TGCGCCACCCGGACTAGCGTCTCCTACAATGAGCAGTTCTTC
TRBJ2-5 - - TRBV7-6 CASSSVTGQETQYF TGTGCCAGCAGCTCAGTGACAGGACAAGAGACCCAGTACTTC
TRBJ2-1 - - TRBV2 CASNAAASYNEQFF TGTGCCAGCAACGCGGCTGCTTCCTACAATGAGCAGTTCTTC
TRBJ2-2 - TRBD2 TRBV5-1 CASSFLAGVPGELFF TGCGCCAGCAGCTTTTTAGCGGGAGTTCCCGGGGAGCTGTTTTTT
TRBJ1-1 - TRBD1 TRBV6-5 CASRRDREAFF TGTGCCAGCAGAAGGGACAGGGAAGCTTTCTTT
TRBJ2-4 once - TRBV5-6 CASSFLAESAKNIQYF TGTGCCAGCAGCTTTCTAGCAGAGTCGGCCAAAAACATTCAGTACTTC
TRBJ1-5 - TRBD1 TRBV19 CASSILGQSNQPQHF TGTGCCAGTAGTATTTTGGGACAGAGCAATCAGCCCCAGCATTTT
TRBJ2-7 - - TRBV10-3 CAISERSGGGPGYYEQYF TGTGCCATCAGTGAAAGGAGTGGGGGCGGGCCAGGATACTACGAGCAGTACTTC